The 18 T cell receptor beta chains reported below all come from one sample, sequenced in a study of blood T cell repertoires in COVID-19. Assay: immunoSEQ multiplex PCR; the TCRdb copy retains only in-frame clones and omits some. The table has roughly 68,000 clones, about nine tenths seen once. Source material: peripheral blood. The receptors were gathered from a man aged 50 to 59 with active COVID-19.

The gene calls are TRBV6-2 or TRBV6-3 and TRBJ1-1; maybe TRBD1 (5 bases). Germline V gene data show CDR1 as MNHEY and CDR2 as SVGEGT. The CDR3 covers 11 residues. V was trimmed by 3 bases and J by 11 bases, leaving 10 bases between them. The CDR3 DNA reads as TGTGCCAGCAGTTATGGGGGGTCCGCTTTCTTT. Protein product: CASSYGGSAFF.

The chain carries TRBV7-6 and TRBJ1-1; 7 bases are shared with TRBD1. J lost 1 base, V lost 3 bases, and 8 bases had no gene match. Per germline, CDR1 SGHVS and CDR2 FNYEAQ. This CDR3 comprises 16 residues. The CDR3, as DNA: TGTGCCAGCAGCTTGGACAGGCCCCTTTCGAACACTGAAGCTTTCTTT. Protein sequence: CASSLDRPLSNTEAFF.

The rearrangement uses TRBV6-6 and TRBJ1-1, with 8 bases aligning to TRBD1. This CDR3 contains 12 residues. CDR1 is MNHNY, CDR2 SVGAGI, per germline (reference sequence). V was pared by 7 bases and J by 12 bases, with 10 bases of the junction left unmatched. This CDR3 reads CASTTQGGLSFF. The DNA of the CDR3 is TGTGCCAGCACCACACAGGGGGGCTTATCTTTCTTT.

The V gene is TRBV20-1, the J gene TRBJ2-7; 9 bases map to TRBD1. The CDR3 is 16 residues long. Germline loops: CDR1 DFQATT, CDR2 SNEGSKA (reference sequence). The V gene end was trimmed by 3 bases and the J gene end by 3 bases; junction bases not matched to a gene: 12. CDR3 loop: CSASPGTGIGLYEQYF. The CDR3 coding sequence is TGCAGTGCTAGTCCCGGGACAGGGATAGGGCTCTACGAGCAGTACTTC.

This CDR3 is CASRLQGSREKLFF. For the CDR3, the DNA is TGTGCCAGCAGATTACAGGGTTCTCGTGAAAAACTGTTTTTT. This chain links TRBV27 with TRBJ1-4; D might be TRBD1 (6 bases). V was cut by 6 bases and J by 7 bases, with 15 bases left in between. The CDR3 loop spans 14 amino acids. Germline V CDR1 and CDR2: MNHEY, SMNVEV (reference sequence). The full variable domain, in which reference TRBV27 and TRBJ1-4 provide the parts outside the CDR3, is EAQVTQNPRYLITVTGKKLTVTCSQNMNHEYMSWYRQDPGLGLRQIYYSMNVEVTDKGDVPEGYKVSRKEKRNFPLILESPSPNQTSLYFCASRLQGSREKLFFGSGTQLSVL.

J is TRBJ2-6 and V is TRBV28; 7 bases align to TRBD1. Trimming removed 5 bases from V and 2 bases from J; junction bases left unmatched: 9. This CDR3 has 17 residues. Germline CDR1 and CDR2: MDHEN and SYDVKM. CDR3 bases: TGTGCCAGCAGTCCATCCTACAGGGGCCCTGGGGCCAACGTCCTGACTTTC. It codes for CASSPSYRGPGANVLTF. Complete variable domain (other parts from reference TRBV28 and TRBJ2-6): DVKVTQSSRYLVKRTGEKVFLECVQDMDHENMFWYRQDPGLGLRLIYFSYDVKMKEKGDIPEGYSVSREKKERFSLILESASTNQTSMYLCASSPSYRGPGANVLTFGAGSRLTVL.

In its sample, this clone was seen once. The J gene is TRBJ2-5, the V gene TRBV2; TRBD1 matches 11 bases. The CDR3 spans 16 residues. The V gene's germline CDR1 is SNHLY and CDR2 FYNNEI. With V trimmed by 3 bases and J by 0 bases, 3 bases remained unmatched. The CDR3 is CASSDGTGGYQETQYF. The DNA of the CDR3 is TGTGCCAGCAGTGATGGGACAGGGGGGTACCAAGAGACCCAGTACTTC.

This chain uses TRBV30 with TRBJ2-1; 8 bases line up with TRBD2. CDR1 and CDR2 from the germline V gene are GTSNPN and SVGIG (reference sequence). The CDR3 spans 12 residues. The V and J ends lost 8 bases and 8 bases, in that order; junction bases with no gene match: 8. The CDR3 bases are TGTGCCGGGGGCGGGGGGCGGTATGAGCAGTTCTTC. The encoded protein is CAGGGGRYEQFF.

In this sample, this clone turned up a few times. V gene TRBV4-3 combines with J gene TRBJ2-7; weak D call: TRBD2 (6 bases). The length of the CDR3 is 15 residues. Trimming stripped 4 bases from V and 7 bases from J, with 20 bases between. In germline, CDR1 is LGHNA, CDR2 YSLEER. The CDR3 DNA reads as TGCGCCAGCAGCCGCAACGGGAGCAAGTCGCGGGAGCAGTACTTC. It is translated as CASSRNGSKSREQYF.

The chain is built from TRBV7-9 and TRBJ1-3; 8 nucleotides match TRBD1. Germline values: CDR1 SEHNR, CDR2 FQNEAQ (reference sequence). The CDR3 sequence is 16 residues long. V gave up 3 bases and J gave up 3 bases; unmatched junction bases: 7. The CDR3 bases are TGTGCCAGCAGCTTTGGCCAGGGGGCGCGTGGAAACACCATATATTTT. As protein: CASSFGQGARGNTIYF.

V is TRBV3-1 (or the pseudogene TRBV3-2) and J is TRBJ2-5, with D perhaps TRBD2 (5 bases). This CDR3 region has 14 residues. In germline, CDR1 is LGHDT, CDR2 YNNKEL (reference sequence). With 0 bases removed from V and 6 bases from J, the gap between germline ends came to 11 bases. The CDR3 spells CASSQDSRVQTQYF. CDR3 sequence (DNA): TGTGCCAGCAGCCAAGATTCGAGGGTACAGACCCAGTACTTC.

The chain carries TRBV14 and TRBJ2-5; D perhaps matches TRBD1 (6 bases). From germline, CDR1 is SGHDN and CDR2 FVKESK. Trimming took off 3 bases at V and 6 bases at J, with 11 bases between the two ends. The CDR3 totals 13 residues. CDR3: CASSQGAVQTQYF. The CDR3 nucleotides read TGTGCCAGCAGCCAGGGGGCTGTGCAGACCCAGTACTTC.

The V call is TRBV19, the J call TRBJ2-7; 10 positions match TRBD1. Germline V gene sequence: CDR1 LNHDA, CDR2 SQIVND (reference sequence). The CDR3 loop spans 14 amino acids. Trimming at V came to 6 bases and at J to 1 base, leaving 3 bases not matched to a gene. CDR3 protein: CASRPGQGSYEQYF. The CDR3 DNA is TGTGCCAGTAGGCCGGGACAGGGGTCCTACGAGCAGTACTTC.

This chain connects TRBV5-4 to TRBJ2-7; 11 bases fit TRBD1. The trim removed 4 bases at V and 4 bases at J, leaving 7 bases unmatched. The CDR3 loop spans 15 amino acids. Germline lookup yields CDR1 SGHNT and CDR2 YYREEE (reference sequence). In DNA, the CDR3 is TGTGCCAGCAGCCTTCCGGGACAGGGGGAGTACGAGCAGTACTTC. Translating gives CASSLPGQGEYEQYF.

The rearrangement uses TRBV9 and TRBJ2-5; 8 nucleotides agree with TRBD1. The V segment lost 2 bases and the J segment 2 bases; nucleotides outside the gene matches: 5. The CDR3 loop spans 15 amino acids. From germline, CDR1 is SGDLS and CDR2 YYNGEE. The CDR3 spells CASSVDRGPQETQYF. As DNA, the CDR3 is TGTGCCAGCAGCGTCGACAGGGGCCCACAAGAGACCCAGTACTTC.

This chain joins TRBV27 and TRBJ2-1; D gene uncertain. The CDR3 consists of 14 residues. V lost 5 bases, J lost 8 bases, and 16 bases lay in between. Germline V gives CDR1 MNHEY, CDR2 SMNVEV (reference sequence). The chain's CDR3 is CASSTSSGFDEQFF. The DNA for the CDR3 is TGTGCCAGCAGTACCTCCTCCGGGTTCGATGAGCAGTTCTTC.

The chain combines TRBV5-5 with TRBJ2-7; the match to TRBD2 covers 7 bases. Germline assignment: CDR1 SGHKS and CDR2 YYEKEE (reference sequence). The CDR3 length is 13 residues. V lost 4 bases and J lost 5; bases outside the gene matches: 6. The CDR3 DNA follows: TGTGCCAGCAGCCTCTCGGGGGGTAACGAGCAGTACTTC. This translates into CASSLSGGNEQYF.

The chain is built from TRBV5-4 and TRBJ2-5, with D possibly TRBD1 on 7 matching bases. Germline assignment: CDR1 SGHNT and CDR2 YYREEE (reference sequence). The germline V and J ends were trimmed by 4 bases and 0 bases, with 22 bases remaining between them. There are 18 residues in the CDR3. The CDR3 spells CASSQRQGGPLYQETQYF. The CDR3 DNA follows: TGTGCCAGCAGCCAACGACAGGGAGGACCCCTGTACCAAGAGACCCAGTACTTC.